What follows are 14 T cell receptor beta chains derived from one specimen sequenced in a study of blood T cells in healthy people across ages. Through a sample-barcoded 5' primer and a J-beta primer mix, a second PCR was run for roughly 7 to 11 cycles. TCRdb re-called the 5' RACE reads with MiXCR, one entry per CDR3 protein. The sample holds roughly 640,000 distinct CDR3 sequences; approximately 30% are singletons and the top ten take 15% to 18%. Input material: blood. These receptors came from a woman aged 80 or over in good health.

This clonotype showed up just a few times. The rearrangement links TRBV6-1 to TRBJ2-4, with 12 bases lining up with TRBD2. The DNA end is a closer match to TRBJ2-7, so the J assignment may be wrong. Per the germline V gene, CDR1 is MNHNS and CDR2 is SASEGT. This CDR3 region has 16 residues. DNA for the CDR3: TGTGCCAGCAGTGGACTAGCGGGGGCCCGGGCCCACGAGCAGTACTTC. Translation gives CASSGLAGARAHEQYF.

This clonotype occurred a few times. This chain connects TRBV28 to TRBJ1-1; D is ambiguous. The CDR3 consists of 12 residues. Per germline, CDR1 MDHEN and CDR2 SYDVKM. V was cut by 1 base and J by 6 bases, with 6 bases left in between. This CDR3 reads CASSLSYPEAFF. CDR3 nucleotide sequence: TGTGCCAGCAGTTTATCTTATCCTGAAGCTTTCTTT. Filled out from reference TRBV28 and TRBJ1-1, the complete variable domain reads DVKVTQSSRYLVKRTGEKVFLECVQDMDHENMFWYRQDPGLGLRLIYFSYDVKMKEKGDIPEGYSVSREKKERFSLILESASTNQTSMYLCASSLSYPEAFFGQGTRLTVV.

There are a few counts of this clonotype. The rearrangement joins TRBV25-1 to TRBJ2-3, with a possible D match to TRBD1 (6 bases). Trimming shortened V by 3 bases and J by 3 bases, and 10 bases separated the two germline ends. The germline gives CDR1 MGHDK, CDR2 SYGVNS. The CDR3 runs to 14 residues. The CDR3 reads CASSDSDSTDTQYF. CDR3 sequence (DNA): TGTGCCAGCAGTGATTCGGACAGTACAGATACGCAGTATTTT. The full variable domain, in which reference TRBV25-1 and TRBJ2-3 provide the parts outside the CDR3, is EADIYQTPRYLVIGTGKKITLECSQTMGHDKMYWYQQDPGMELHLIHYSYGVNSTEKGDLSSESTVSRIRTEHFPLTLESARPSHTSQYLCASSDSDSTDTQYFGPGTRLTVL.

At least ten counts were recorded for this clonotype. The rearrangement joins TRBV11-2 to TRBJ2-4, with D perhaps TRBD2 (7 bases). With 1 base removed from V and 6 bases from J, the gap between germline ends came to 13 bases. This CDR3 has 15 residues. From germline, CDR1 is SGHAT and CDR2 FQNNGV. The CDR3 coding sequence is TGTGCCAGCAGCTTAGGATATAGGGGGGGAAACATTCAGTACTTC. Translating gives CASSLGYRGGNIQYF.

This clonotype was detected only a few times. V gene TRBV5-1 combines with J gene TRBJ2-5; D is uncertain. This CDR3 is built from 13 residues. Germline CDR1 SGHRS, CDR2 YFSETQ. V lost 6 bases and J lost 4, with 13 bases in between. The CDR3 DNA reads as TGCGCCAGCAAACAGACGATGGGAGAGACCCAGTACTTC. This codes for CASKQTMGETQYF. Supplemented by reference TRBV5-1 and TRBJ2-5, the full variable domain reads KAGVTQTPRYLIKTRGQQVTLSCSPISGHRSVSWYQQTPGQGLQFLFEYFSETQRNKGNFPGRFSGRQFSNSRSEMNVSTLELGDSALYLCASKQTMGETQYFGPGTRLLVL.

This clonotype came up a few times. This rearrangement joins TRBV6-6 to TRBJ1-6; weak D call: TRBD1 (5 bases). CDR1 is MNHNY, CDR2 SVGAGI, per germline (reference sequence). Trimming shortened V by 0 bases and J by 8 bases, and 11 bases separated the two germline ends. The CDR3 loop spans 15 amino acids. This CDR3 reads CASSYSGGLDSPLHF. Written as DNA, the CDR3 is TGTGCCAGCAGTTACTCTGGGGGGTTGGATTCACCCCTCCACTTT.

This clonotype was recorded at least ten times. This chain connects TRBV12-3 or TRBV12-4 to TRBJ2-3; 7 nucleotides line up with TRBD2. With 6 bases clipped from V and 1 base from J, the junction kept 10 bases outside the gene matches. The CDR3 loop spans 16 amino acids. The CDR3, as DNA: TGTGCCAGCAGCAGGAAAGGCGGGGGTCGCACAGATACGCAGTATTTT. Its translation: CASSRKGGGRTDTQYF.

Many counts were recorded for this clonotype. The chain employs TRBV5-1 and TRBJ2-7, with a weak D call TRBD2 (5 bases). V lost 3 bases, J lost 5 bases, and 15 bases lay in between. This CDR3 comprises 14 residues. Germline V gene sequence: CDR1 SGHRS, CDR2 YFSETQ. This CDR3 reads CASSSAPPGDEQYF. The CDR3 coding sequence is TGCGCCAGCAGCTCCGCTCCCCCCGGGGACGAGCAGTACTTC.

This clonotype was seen at least ten times. V and J are TRBV25-1 and TRBJ1-2; 7 nucleotides agree with TRBD1. CDR3 size: 15 residues. Germline V gene lookup returns CDR1 MGHDK and CDR2 SYGVNS. J gave up 5 bases and V 2 bases, and 8 bases lay outside the gene matches. The CDR3 DNA reads TGTGCCAGCAGTGAACCCCGGGACAGCACATATGGCTACACCTTC. It translates to CASSEPRDSTYGYTF.

The gene calls are TRBV5-6 and TRBJ1-2; D is unresolved. Germline CDR1 SGHDT, CDR2 YYEEEE. Trimming shortened V by 5 bases and J by 2 bases, and 10 bases separated the two germline ends. This CDR3 is built from 13 residues. The CDR3 sequence: CASSHQRNYGYTF. DNA for the CDR3: TGTGCCAGCAGTCATCAGAGAAACTATGGCTACACCTTC.

J is TRBJ2-5 and V is TRBV9; TRBD1 matches at 7 bases. V trimming: 1 base; J trimming: 6 bases; junction bases outside the gene matches: 12. CDR1 SGDLS and CDR2 YYNGEE come from the germline V gene. The CDR3 is 16 amino acids. The CDR3 coding sequence is TGTGCCAGCAGCGTATCTCCGGCAGGGGGTACGAAGACCCAGTACTTC. This encodes CASSVSPAGGTKTQYF.

This clonotype was seen many times. V is TRBV6-6 and J is TRBJ1-1; the D is unclear. Germline V CDR1 and CDR2: MNHNY, SVGAGI (reference sequence). With 8 bases removed from V and 1 base from J, the gap between germline ends came to 11 bases. This CDR3 comprises 13 residues. The CDR3 DNA reads as TGTGCCAGCGCCCCCCCCCAGAACACTGAAGCTTTCTTT. Protein product: CASAPPQNTEAFF.

This chain uses TRBV5-4 with TRBJ2-3, with 13 bases matching TRBD2. Unmatched junction bases numbered 5, after V lost 3 bases and J lost 4 bases. The germline gives CDR1 SGHNT, CDR2 YYREEE (reference sequence). The CDR3 length is 16 residues. The CDR3 protein is CASSSKTSGGADTQYF. In DNA, the CDR3 is TGTGCCAGCAGCTCGAAAACTAGCGGGGGGGCAGATACGCAGTATTTT.

The chain recombines TRBV30 with TRBJ2-1; 7 nucleotides align to TRBD2. The V segment lost 3 bases and the J segment 4 bases; nucleotides outside the gene matches: 9. CDR1 is GTSNPN, CDR2 SVGIG, per germline (reference sequence). The CDR3 has 15 amino acids. The CDR3 loop is CAWSPASGEYNEQFF. Written as DNA, the CDR3 is TGTGCCTGGAGCCCTGCAAGCGGGGAGTACAATGAGCAGTTCTTC.